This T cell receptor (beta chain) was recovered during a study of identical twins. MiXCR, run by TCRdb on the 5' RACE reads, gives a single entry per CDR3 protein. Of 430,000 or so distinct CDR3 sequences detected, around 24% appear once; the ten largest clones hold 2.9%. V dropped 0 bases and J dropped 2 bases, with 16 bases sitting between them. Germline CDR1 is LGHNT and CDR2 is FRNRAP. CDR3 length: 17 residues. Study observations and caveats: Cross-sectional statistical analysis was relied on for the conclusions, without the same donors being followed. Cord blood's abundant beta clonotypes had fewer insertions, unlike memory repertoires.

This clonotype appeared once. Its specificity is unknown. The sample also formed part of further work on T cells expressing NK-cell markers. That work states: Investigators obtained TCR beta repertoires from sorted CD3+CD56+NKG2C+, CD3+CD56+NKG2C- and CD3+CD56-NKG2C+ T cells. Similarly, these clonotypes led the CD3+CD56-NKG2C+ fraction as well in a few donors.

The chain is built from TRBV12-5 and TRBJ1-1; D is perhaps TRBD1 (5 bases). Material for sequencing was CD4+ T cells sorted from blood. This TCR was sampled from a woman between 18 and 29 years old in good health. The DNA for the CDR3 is TGTGCTAGTGGTTTGGTACGTATCGGCAGGGCCAACACTGAAGCTTTCTTT. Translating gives CASGLVRIGRANTEAFF. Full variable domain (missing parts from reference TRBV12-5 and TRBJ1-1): DARVTQTPRHKVTEMGQEVTMRCQPILGHNTVFWYRQTMMQGLELLAYFRNRAPLDDSGMPKDRFSAEMPDATLATLKIQPSEPRDSAVYFCASGLVRIGRANTEAFFGQGTRLTVV.